The rows below give T cell receptor beta chains drawn from one sample of a study of identical twins. TCRdb passed the 5' RACE reads through MiXCR, listing each CDR3 protein once. The repertoire has under 900,000 distinct CDR3 sequences, around an eighth of them found once; the top ten carry roughly 1.6%. The same data also contributed to another study, on yellow fever vaccine responses in identical twins.

What was sequenced was PBMCs. The receptors were gathered from a woman between 18 and 30 years old in good health. The CDR3 runs from the conserved cysteine through the conserved F or W. A D gene is named only where the DNA matches it firmly. Expanded clones are given a class, and other clones once, few, many or no size at all.

j_call clone_size d_call v_call cdr3_nt cdr3_aa
TRBJ2-3 many - TRBV20-1 TGCAGTGCCCTCCGAATAGATACGCAGTATTTT CSALRIDTQYF
TRBJ2-3 - - TRBV10-3 TGTGCCATCAGTGAGTCTTACAAAGTCGGCGGCACAGATACGCAGTATTTT CAISESYKVGGTDTQYF
TRBJ2-1 - TRBD2 TRBV12-3/TRBV12-4 TGTGCCAGCAGGCCGGGTGGGGGGGGGACCTACAATGAGCAGTTCTTC CASRPGGGGTYNEQFF
TRBJ2-1 - - TRBV24-1 TGTGCCACCAGTGCTCTTGATGAGCAGTTCTTC CATSALDEQFF
TRBJ2-4 - TRBD1 TRBV10-3 TGTGCCATCAGTGAGGACAGGGTAGACATTCAGTACTTC CAISEDRVDIQYF
TRBJ2-7 few TRBD2 TRBV5-1 TGCGCCAGCAGCGCGACTAGCCGCTCCTACGAGCAGTACTTC CASSATSRSYEQYF
TRBJ1-1 - - TRBV20-1 TGCAGTGCTTACGGGGTTCCGGACACTGAAGCTTTCTTT CSAYGVPDTEAFF
TRBJ2-7 many - TRBV7-9 TGTGCCAGCAGCTTAGTATCGCCACTCTACGAGCAGTACTTC CASSLVSPLYEQYF
TRBJ2-1 - - TRBV15 TGTGCCACCAGCCGAAGTACCCTGGGAAAGGAGTACAATGAGCAGTTCTTC CATSRSTLGKEYNEQFF
TRBJ2-1 few TRBD2 TRBV29-1 TGCAGCGTGACGGGACTAGCGGGTTCTAATGAGCAGTTCTTC CSVTGLAGSNEQFF
TRBJ2-1 many TRBD2 TRBV7-7 TGTGCCAGCAGCTCACAGACTAGCGGGGTGTTCTTC CASSSQTSGVFF
TRBJ2-4 many - TRBV4-2 TGTGCCAGCAGCGGACCCCGGGGCCCAGTGGGGGACATTCAGTACTTC CASSGPRGPVGDIQYF
TRBJ2-3 few - TRBV5-1 TGCGCCAGCAGCCCCCCTTGGGGTAGCACAGATACGCAGTATTTT CASSPPWGSTDTQYF
TRBJ2-6 - - TRBV6-1 TGTGCCAGCCGTCTTACCTTTGAGACCGAGTCTGGGGCCAACGTCCTGACTTTC CASRLTFETESGANVLTF
TRBJ1-5 - - TRBV20-1 TGCAGTGTTACATCGGGAGAGAATCAGCCCCAGCATTTT CSVTSGENQPQHF
TRBJ2-1 - TRBD2 TRBV4-1 TGCGCCAGCAGCAGCTCTAGCGGGATAGGCAATGAGCAGTTCTTC CASSSSSGIGNEQFF
TRBJ2-5 few TRBD2 TRBV11-2 TGTGCCAGCAGCTTAGTGGGGACTAGCGCCGAGACCCAGTACTTC CASSLVGTSAETQYF
TRBJ2-1 few TRBD2 TRBV20-1 TGCAGTGCAGGCAGTGGCGGGAGCCCCTACAATGAGCAGTTCTTC CSAGSGGSPYNEQFF
TRBJ2-7 - TRBD2 TRBV12-3/TRBV12-4 TGTGCCAGCAGTCCCCCTACTAGCGGGAGACACGAGCAGTACTTC CASSPPTSGRHEQYF
TRBJ2-2 many - TRBV5-5 TGTGCCAGCGGGCAGCCGAACACCGGGGAGCTGTTTTTT CASGQPNTGELFF
TRBJ2-5 - - TRBV6-5 TGTGCCAGCAGTTACCCATCCTGGGACCGGGGAGGCCAAGAGACCCAGTACTTC CASSYPSWDRGGQETQYF
TRBJ2-3 - - TRBV12-3/TRBV12-4 TGTGCCAGCAGTTTGGGGGCCCCGAGACTTAGCACAGATACGCAGTATTTT CASSLGAPRLSTDTQYF
TRBJ2-5 - - TRBV24-1 TGTGCCACCATCCTGCATCTTCTCCATCAAGAGACCCAGTACTTC CATILHLLHQETQYF
TRBJ2-6 - TRBD1 TRBV7-9 TGTGCCAGCAGCAATGGGACAGGCGCCTCTGGGGCCAACGTCCTGACTTTC CASSNGTGASGANVLTF
TRBJ2-3 - TRBD2 TRBV6-5 TGTGCCAGCAGTTACTCGGCTAGCGGCTTTATGGATACGCAGTATTTT CASSYSASGFMDTQYF
TRBJ2-5 - - TRBV24-1 TGTGCCACCAGTGATCCAAGGGCTCCGCAAGAGACCCAGTACTTC CATSDPRAPQETQYF
TRBJ2-1 few TRBD2 TRBV24-1 TGTGCCACCAGTGGGGTAGCGGGAGGGAGCTCCTACAATGAGCAGTTCTTC CATSGVAGGSSYNEQFF
TRBJ2-5 - - TRBV7-8 TGTGCCAGCACCTCGCTTATAGCGGAGACCCAGTACTTC CASTSLIAETQYF
TRBJ1-6 - - TRBV7-9 TGTGCCAGCAGCTCCGGGAGTAGGGCCGTAAATTCACCCCTCCACTTT CASSSGSRAVNSPLHF
TRBJ2-1 - TRBD1 TRBV2 TGTGCCAGGAGGGGGACAGGTTACAATGAGCAGTTCTTC CARRGTGYNEQFF
TRBJ2-2 - - TRBV15 TGTGCCACCAGCATTAAATTTCAGGGCCTAGAAGACACCGGGGAGCTGTTTTTT CATSIKFQGLEDTGELFF
TRBJ2-3 many TRBD1 TRBV29-1 TGCAGCGTTTCTGCCGGGACAGGGCTGACAGATACGCAGTATTTT CSVSAGTGLTDTQYF
TRBJ1-2 - TRBD1 TRBV20-1 TGCAGTGCCGACAGGGGCAGAGGCTATGGCTACACCTTC CSADRGRGYGYTF
TRBJ1-1 many - TRBV5-1 TGCGCCAGCAGCTTGGGATATTCGAACACTGAAGCTTTCTTT CASSLGYSNTEAFF
TRBJ2-1 few TRBD1 TRBV20-1 TGCAGTGCTATAACAGGGGCCACCTACAATGAGCAGTTCTTC CSAITGATYNEQFF
TRBJ2-3 few TRBD1 TRBV7-7 TGTGCCAGCAGCCAGGGGGTATTCGATACGCAGTATTTT CASSQGVFDTQYF
TRBJ2-1 - - TRBV6-5 TGTGCCAGCAGTTACTCAATGAGCTCCTACAATGAGCAGTTCTTC CASSYSMSSYNEQFF
TRBJ2-1 - - TRBV29-1 TGCAGCGCGGCTAGGCAGGGGTGGCGCAATGAGCAGTTCTTC CSAARQGWRNEQFF
TRBJ2-5 few - TRBV5-1 TGCGCCAGCAGCGCCAGACTAAACACGCAAGAGACCCAGTACTTC CASSARLNTQETQYF
TRBJ2-1 many - TRBV29-1 TGCAGCGTTGAACCAGTAGTATTGAGGGAGCAGTTCTTC CSVEPVVLREQFF
TRBJ2-1 - - TRBV23-1 TGCGCCAGCAGTCAATCGGGCTCCGCGGGTTGTGAGCAGTTCTTC CASSQSGSAGCEQFF
TRBJ2-3 - TRBD2 TRBV5-1 TGCGCCAGCAGCGTGACTAGCGGGACAAGCACAGATACGCAGTATTTT CASSVTSGTSTDTQYF
TRBJ1-6 many - TRBV6-1 TGTGCCAGCATGCGCGCCTTGGGCTCCTATAATTCACCCCTCCACTTT CASMRALGSYNSPLHF
TRBJ2-7 few TRBD1 TRBV5-1 TGCGCCAGCAGCTCGTCTGGACAGGGGTTCTTTTACTCCTACGAGCAGTACTTC CASSSSGQGFFYSYEQYF
TRBJ2-1 - - TRBV28 TGTGCCAGCAGTCCCTACATTGGGAGCTCCTACAATGAGCAGTTCTTC CASSPYIGSSYNEQFF
TRBJ2-5 few - TRBV15 TGTGCCACCAGCAAACAGTTACAAGAGACCCAGTACTTC CATSKQLQETQYF
TRBJ1-1 many - TRBV12-3/TRBV12-4 TGTGCCAGCGCCTGGAAAGAGATGAACACTGAAGCTTTCTTT CASAWKEMNTEAFF
TRBJ2-3 - - TRBV7-2 TGTGCCAGCAGCTTAGAGACCGGGACATTGAATACGCAGTATTTT CASSLETGTLNTQYF
TRBJ2-5 - TRBD2 TRBV24-1 TGTGCCACCAGTGCTAGGGACTACCCAGAGACCCAGTACTTC CATSARDYPETQYF
TRBJ2-3 - TRBD2 TRBV4-1 TGCGCCAGCAGCCAGCCACTAGCGGGAACCACAGATACGCAGTATTTT CASSQPLAGTTDTQYF
TRBJ2-7 few - TRBV28 TGTGCCAGCAAACCACTGCGCGTGGGGGGAGGCTCCTACGAGCAGTACTTC CASKPLRVGGGSYEQYF
TRBJ2-1 few - TRBV12-3/TRBV12-4 TGTGCCAGCAGTTTTAGCGAGGTAGCCTACAATGAGCAGTTCTTC CASSFSEVAYNEQFF
TRBJ2-1 - - TRBV6-1 TGTGCCAGCAGTGAAAACGTCGGGCGGGCCTACAATGAGCAGTTCTTC CASSENVGRAYNEQFF
TRBJ2-7 few TRBD2 TRBV2 TGTGCCAGCCGACTAGCCCACGAGCAGTACTTC CASRLAHEQYF
TRBJ2-1 few - TRBV25-1 TGTGCCAGCACTGATATGGCTTCTGGCAATGAGCAGTTCTTC CASTDMASGNEQFF